The 2 T cell receptor beta chains below come from one sample, sequenced in a study of T cells in narcolepsy. Data came from immunoSEQ multiplex PCR; TCRdb stores just in-frame clones and leaves some out. The repertoire holds some 30,000 clones, with around 80% as singletons. The sample consisted of memory (CD45RA-) CD4+ T cells from blood. All receptors derive from a human donor in good health.

This clone was picked up one time. CDR3 sequence (DNA): TGCAGCGTTTCCTCAGGGGCTGGAAACACCATATATTTT. This encodes CSVSSGAGNTIYF. The chain recombines TRBV29-1 with TRBJ1-3; D may be TRBD1 (6 bases). The V gene's germline CDR1 is SQVTM and CDR2 ANQGSEA. V was pared by 5 bases and J by 2 bases, with 10 bases between. This CDR3 contains 13 residues. The complete variable domain, with remaining parts taken from reference TRBV29-1 and TRBJ1-3, reads SAVISQKPSRDICQRGTSLTIQCQVDSQVTMMFWYRQQPGQSLTLIATANQGSEATYESGFVIDKFPISRPNLTFSTLTVSNMSPEDSSIYLCSVSSGAGNTIYFGEGSWLTVV.

The chain is built from TRBV5-1 and TRBJ2-1; 11 bases match TRBD2. The CDR3 runs 15 residues. Germline V gene sequence: CDR1 SGHRS, CDR2 YFSETQ. V was clipped by 4 bases and J by 7 bases; unmatched bases: 7. Written as DNA, the CDR3 is TGCGCCAGCAGCACGGGACTAGCGGACGGGAATGAGCAGTTCTTC. Residues: CASSTGLADGNEQFF.